This TCR beta chain appears in the sequencing data of a study of CXCR3-negative and CXCR3-positive naive CD8 T cells. Study findings and constraints: Partial loss of CXCR3 expression followed cryopreservation; most assays used fresh PBMCs. For CXCR3-positive naive cells, TRB CDR3s were more hydrophobic than those of CXCR3-negative naive cells.

UMI-labeled 5' RACE TRB cDNA libraries were prepared from the cells. TCRdb reprocessed the 5' RACE reads, keeping one entry per CDR3 protein, no DNA. The sample data list about 89,000 distinct CDR3 sequences. The CD45RO-CCR7+CD27+CD95- phenotype denoted naive CD8+ T cells. As to this clonotype: Antigen specificity is unknown.

The CDR3 has 15 amino acids. CDR1 and CDR2 (germline): DFQATT, SNEGSKA (reference sequence). Sequenced: naive CXCR3+ CD8+ T cells from blood. This sample's subset: CD45RO-CCR7+CD27+CD95- naive CD8+ T cells expressing CXCR3 (TNR3+). This chain links TRBV20-1 with TRBJ2-1. This receptor was obtained from a human donor in good health. Some clones in this sample may be carry-over from other donors' samples. CDR3 protein: CSARLLMSSYNEQFF.